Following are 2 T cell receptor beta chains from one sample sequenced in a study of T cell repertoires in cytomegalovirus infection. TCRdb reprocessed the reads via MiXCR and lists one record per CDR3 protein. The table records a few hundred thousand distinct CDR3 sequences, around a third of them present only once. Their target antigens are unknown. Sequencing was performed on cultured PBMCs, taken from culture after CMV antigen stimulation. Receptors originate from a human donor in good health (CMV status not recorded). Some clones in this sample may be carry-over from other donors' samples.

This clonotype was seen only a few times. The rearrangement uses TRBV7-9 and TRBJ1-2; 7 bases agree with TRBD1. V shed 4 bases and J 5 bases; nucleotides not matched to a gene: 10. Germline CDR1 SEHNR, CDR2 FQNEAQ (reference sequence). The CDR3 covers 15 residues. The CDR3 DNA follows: TGTGCCAGCAGCTGGGGACAGCGACCAAGTTATGGCTACACCTTC. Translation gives CASSWGQRPSYGYTF.

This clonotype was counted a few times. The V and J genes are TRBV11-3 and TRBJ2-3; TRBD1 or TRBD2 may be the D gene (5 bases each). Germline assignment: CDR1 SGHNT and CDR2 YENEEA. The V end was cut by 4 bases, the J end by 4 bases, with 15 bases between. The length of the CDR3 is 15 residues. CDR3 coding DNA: TGTGCCAGCAGCTCCCGGGGACCGGGGTCAGATACGCAGTATTTT. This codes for CASSSRGPGSDTQYF. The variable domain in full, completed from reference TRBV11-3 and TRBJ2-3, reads EAGVVQSPRYKIIEKKQPVAFWCNPISGHNTLYWYLQNLGQGPELLIRYENEEAVDDSQLPKDRFSAERLKGVDSTLKIQPAELGDSAVYLCASSSRGPGSDTQYFGPGTRLTVL.